Included here is one T cell receptor beta chain sequence, with context. Its antigen is still unknown. The data belong to a study of cytomegalovirus exposure and HLA in healthy donors. Study findings and constraints: The classifier reportedly diagnosed cytomegalovirus status with high sensitivity and specificity.

TCRdb's table, derived via immunoSEQ multiplex PCR, lists solely in-frame clones and lacks some. The table includes some 320,000 clones, about nine tenths detected once. Sequenced material: PBMCs. This sequence originates from a woman aged 30 to 39 in good health and CMV-seropositive.

The chain's CDR3 is CASSLGVGLSSYNEQFF. The CDR3 nucleotides read TGTGCCAGCAGCTTAGGCGTGGGGCTCAGCTCCTACAATGAGCAGTTCTTC. This sequence joins TRBV7-8 and TRBJ2-1; possible D gene TRBD1, 5 bases. CDR1 and CDR2 (germline): SGHVS, FQNEAQ. V lost 1 base and J 0 bases, leaving 13 bases between the germline ends. There are 17 residues in the CDR3.